This is a list of T cell receptor beta chains from one sample in a study of blood T cell repertoires in COVID-19. The data were produced by immunoSEQ multiplex PCR, yet TCRdb's version contains in-frame clones alone and is incomplete. The sample records 190,000 or so clones, roughly 86% being singletons. Sample: peripheral blood. The receptors were gathered from a man aged 35-49 years with active or convalescent COVID-19. The CDR3 runs from the conserved cysteine through the conserved F or W. A D gene is named only where the DNA matches it firmly. Where a row states a size, it is once, few, many or the class of an expanded clone; other rows omit it.

d_call | j_call | clone_size | v_call | cdr3_aa | cdr3_nt
. | TRBJ1-6 | . | TRBV27 | CASSTGFSSPLHF | TGTGCCAGCAGTACAGGGTTTAGTTCACCCCTCCACTTT
. | TRBJ1-4 | . | TRBV5-4 | CASSLAGATNEKLFF | TGTGCCAGCAGCTTGGCAGGGGCCACTAATGAAAAACTGTTTTTT
. | TRBJ1-1 | once | TRBV2 | CASSAAGPNTEAFF | TGTGCCAGCAGTGCCGCGGGGCCGAACACTGAAGCTTTCTTT
TRBD1 | TRBJ2-2 | . | TRBV2 | CASKEGAGTGELFF | TGTGCCAGCAAAGAGGGGGCAGGCACCGGGGAGCTGTTTTTT
. | TRBJ1-1 | few | TRBV10-3 | CAISPTGIAEAFF | TGTGCCATCAGCCCCACAGGGATCGCTGAAGCTTTCTTT
. | TRBJ1-3 | . | TRBV19 | CASSIEGRSGNTIYF | TGTGCCAGTAGTATAGAGGGGCGCTCTGGAAACACCATATATTTT
. | TRBJ1-1 | . | TRBV19 | CASSSKWTEAFF | TGTGCCAGTAGTTCTAAATGGACTGAAGCTTTCTTT
. | TRBJ2-5 | . | TRBV6-5 | CASRDWRGETQYF | TGTGCCAGCAGGGACTGGAGGGGAGAGACCCAGTACTTC
TRBD1 | TRBJ1-2 | . | TRBV6-6 | CASSFGQGSRYTF | TGTGCCAGCAGTTTTGGACAGGGGAGCCGATACACCTTC
TRBD1 | TRBJ1-2 | . | TRBV19 | CASSISGGYGYTF | TGTGCCAGTAGTATATCAGGGGGTTATGGCTACACCTTC
. | TRBJ2-1 | . | TRBV29-1 | CSVGYAGSSYNEQFF | TGCAGCGTTGGATATGCGGGCAGTTCCTACAATGAGCAGTTCTTC
. | TRBJ2-2 | . | TRBV7-7 | CASSWGVSGELFF | TGTGCTAGCAGCTGGGGGGTGAGCGGGGAGCTGTTTTTT
TRBD1 | TRBJ1-2 | . | TRBV5-1 | CASSLEEGAGYGYTF | TGCGCCAGCAGCTTGGAGGAGGGGGCTGGGTATGGCTACACCTTC
. | TRBJ2-2 | . | TRBV3-1/TRBV3-2 | CASSFRGNTGELFF | TGTGCCAGCAGCTTCAGGGGAAACACCGGGGAGCTGTTTTTT
TRBD1 | TRBJ1-3 | once | TRBV28 | CASLEGAPGNTIYF | TGTGCCAGCTTAGAGGGGGCACCTGGAAACACCATATATTTT
. | TRBJ1-1 | . | TRBV7-9 | CASSLAGARTEAFF | TGTGCCAGCAGCTTGGCTGGGGCGCGCACTGAAGCTTTCTTT
TRBD1 | TRBJ2-5 | . | TRBV24-1 | CATSDFDREETQYF | TGTGCCACCAGTGACTTTGACAGGGAGGAGACCCAGTACTTC
TRBD1 | TRBJ1-5 | . | TRBV19 | CASSIDRGNQPQHF | TGTGCCAGTAGTATTGACAGGGGGAATCAGCCCCAGCATTTT
TRBD1 | TRBJ1-3 | . | TRBV20-1 | CSASWDSSGNTIYF | TGCAGTGCTAGTTGGGACAGCTCTGGAAACACCATATATTTT
. | TRBJ1-2 | . | TRBV28 | CASSLRQSLGYTF | TGTGCCAGCAGTTTACGACAGTCTCTGGGCTACACCTTC
TRBD2 | TRBJ2-3 | once | TRBV23-1 | CASSQLRPSAGGMADTQYF | TGCGCCAGCAGTCAACTTCGGCCGTCAGCGGGGGGTATGGCAGATACGCAGTATTTT
TRBD1 | TRBJ1-2 | . | TRBV30 | CAWRDRGESGYTF | TGTGCCTGGAGAGACAGGGGAGAGTCTGGCTACACCTTC
TRBD1 | TRBJ2-5 | . | TRBV6-5 | CASSRGQGAETQYF | TGTGCCAGCAGCCGGGGGCAGGGGGCGGAGACCCAGTACTTC
TRBD1 | TRBJ2-3 | . | TRBV18 | CASTGASSTDTQYF | TGTGCCAGCACAGGGGCCTCTAGCACAGATACGCAGTATTTT
TRBD1 | TRBJ2-4 | . | TRBV2 | CASSTGAANIQYF | TGTGCCAGCAGCACAGGGGCGGCAAACATTCAGTACTTC
. | TRBJ1-2 | . | TRBV9 | CASSVDGEGVNGYTF | TGTGCCAGCAGCGTAGATGGGGAGGGTGTAAATGGCTACACCTTC
TRBD1 | TRBJ1-3 | . | TRBV13 | CASSFGQAHTIYF | TGTGCCAGCAGCTTCGGACAGGCCCACACCATATATTTT
. | TRBJ1-1 | . | TRBV4-1 | CASSQDWWQARGVTEAFF | TGCGCCAGCAGCCAAGATTGGTGGCAGGCTCGGGGGGTCACTGAAGCTTTCTTT
TRBD2 | TRBJ2-5 | . | TRBV24-1 | CATSDPGTIHQETQYF | TGTGCCACCAGTGACCCTGGGACTATACACCAAGAGACCCAGTACTTC
. | TRBJ1-2 | once | TRBV30 | CAWRSGHYGYTF | TGTGCCTGGCGGTCAGGGCACTATGGCTACACCTTC
TRBD2 | TRBJ2-1 | . | TRBV7-2 | CASSPRSGGAGEQFF | TGTGCCAGCAGTCCCCGTAGCGGGGGGGCGGGTGAGCAGTTCTTC
TRBD2 | TRBJ2-5 | few | TRBV29-1 | CSVEDLGGIQETQYF | TGCAGCGTTGAAGATCTGGGGGGGATACAAGAGACCCAGTACTTC
TRBD1 | TRBJ1-2 | . | TRBV6-1 | CASSLGTGINYGYTF | TGTGCCAGCAGCCTCGGGACAGGGATCAACTATGGCTACACCTTC
TRBD1 | TRBJ1-1 | . | TRBV15 | CATSLEKTGWSTEAFF | TGTGCCACCAGCCTCGAGAAGACAGGGTGGAGCACTGAAGCTTTCTTT
. | TRBJ1-1 | . | TRBV5-5 | CASSLQANTEAFF | TGTGCCAGCAGCTTACAGGCGAACACTGAAGCTTTCTTT
. | TRBJ1-1 | . | TRBV21-1 | CASSSDSNTEAFF | TGTGCCAGCAGCTCGGACTCAAACACTGAAGCTTTCTTT
TRBD2 | TRBJ2-2 | . | TRBV6-4 | CASSYSGGAPGELFF | TGTGCCAGCAGTTATAGCGGGGGGGCCCCCGGGGAGCTGTTTTTT